The T cell receptor beta chain described here comes from a study of siplizumab effects on memory and regulatory T cells. General study findings and limits: Siplizumab gave mappable alloreactive CD4+ clones an average Treg-derived fraction of 68.8%, against 26.9% in controls. There appeared to be greater diversity in naive T cells than in memory cells, and naive T cells seemed major contributors to the alloresponse. Suppressive capability of dividing Tregs from siplizumab cultures went unverified. Memory cells that were CD4+ and unstimulated gave rise to alloreactive sequences, which siplizumab significantly reduced.

On this clone: Its specificity is not known.

Generated by immunoSEQ multiplex PCR, the TCRdb table keeps only in-frame clones and is missing some. The repertoire includes 100,000 or so clones, about 91% of them detected once, and roughly 2.8% sits in the top ten. V was clipped by 5 bases and J by 3 bases, with 16 bases between them. Germline CDR1 is SGHTA and CDR2 is FQGTGA. The CDR3 sequence is 16 residues long. Sequencing used CD4+ T cells sorted from blood. The J gene is TRBJ2-2, the V gene TRBV7-3; D not certain. This sequence originates from a human donor in good health. Some clones in this sample may be carry-over from other donors' samples. CDR3 amino acids: CASSPSGPWDTGELFF. The CDR3 coding sequence is TGTGCCAGCAGCCCATCCGGTCCCTGGGACACCGGGGAGCTGTTTTTT.